Many counts were recorded for the clone carrying this TCR beta chain. The sample is drawn from a study of spatial heterogeneity in lung cancer. This sample's time point: sample taken at primary tumor resection. Extraction of whole RNA from tumor, nontumor lung or frozen PBMC preceded unsorted sequencing. The 70 or so donors had untreated early-stage non-small cell lung cancer. TCRdb independently ran MiXCR on the 5' RACE reads; one entry per CDR3 protein. The table has 95,000 or so distinct CDR3 sequences, approximately 8.2% seen once; the top ten hold 6.5% to 8.5%. The CDR3 is 12 residues long. Trimming pared 6 bases from V and 0 bases from J, leaving 5 bases between. The germline V gene has CDR1 ENHRY and CDR2 SYGVKD.

V gene TRBV10-3 combines with J gene TRBJ2-5, with D perhaps matching TRBD1 (5 bases). The TCR originated in a male donor with early-stage non-small cell lung cancer. Sequenced material: PBMCs, taken at surgery. CDR3: CAIRDNQETQYF. The CDR3, as DNA: TGTGCCATCAGGGACAACCAAGAGACCCAGTACTTC.